This entry lists 27 T cell receptor beta chains sequenced from one sample in a study of blood T cells in healthy people across ages. It was with a sample-barcoded 5' primer and a J-beta primer mix that a second PCR of about 7 to 12 cycles was run. In TCRdb, the 5' RACE reads were re-called with MiXCR into one record per CDR3 protein. Of about 2 million distinct CDR3 sequences in the sample, around half were seen once. The material sequenced was blood. Every receptor here comes from a woman between 40 and 50 years old in good health.

The chain joins TRBV4-1 to TRBJ1-1, with TRBD1 as a possible D gene (6 bases). The CDR3 spans 16 residues. The V gene's germline CDR1 is MGHRA and CDR2 YSYEKL. Trimming took off 1 base at V and 0 bases at J, with 12 bases between the two ends. The CDR3 DNA reads as TGCGCCAGCAGCCAAGCCCTAGGGGGGCTGAACACTGAAGCTTTCTTT. Translating gives CASSQALGGLNTEAFF.

CDR3 sequence: CASSPMTSGQYF. CDR3 in DNA: TGTGCCAGCAGCCCGATGACATCAGGGCAGTACTTC. J is TRBJ2-5 and V is TRBV7-2; D perhaps matches TRBD1 (5 bases). The length of the CDR3 is 12 residues. V lost 5 bases and J 11 bases, leaving 15 bases between the germline ends. From germline, CDR1 is SGHTA and CDR2 FQGNSA.

There are a few counts of this clonotype. The rearrangement uses TRBV5-1 and TRBJ2-1, with 16 bases fitting TRBD2. CDR3 length: 16 amino acids. CDR1 SGHRS and CDR2 YFSETQ come from the germline V gene. V shed 4 bases and J 7 bases; nucleotides not matched to a gene: 5. The CDR3 is CASSPGLAGGKNEQFF. The CDR3 DNA sequence: TGCGCCAGCAGCCCGGGACTAGCGGGGGGGAAGAATGAGCAGTTCTTC.

V gene TRBV4-1 combines with J gene TRBJ2-1, with D uncertain. Germline V gene data show CDR1 as MGHRA and CDR2 as YSYEKL. The CDR3 extends over 11 amino acids. Between the trimmed V and J ends, which lost 3 bases and 11 bases, there was a span of 8 bases. CDR3 amino acids: CASSHTDQQFF. The CDR3 nucleotides read TGCGCCAGCAGCCACACGGACCAGCAGTTCTTC.

The sample holds one count of this clonotype. This chain connects TRBV6-6 to TRBJ2-5; D is possibly TRBD1 or TRBD2 (5 bases each). V was clipped by 1 base and J by 0 bases, with 6 bases between them. Germline lookup yields CDR1 MNHNY and CDR2 SVGAGI (reference sequence). The CDR3 runs 14 residues. The CDR3 DNA follows: TGTGCCAGCAGTTACTGGGGGTACCAAGAGACCCAGTACTTC. Amino acid sequence: CASSYWGYQETQYF.

This chain uses TRBV11-3 with TRBJ1-1, with TRBD1 matching over 7 bases. Germline V gene data show CDR1 as SGHNT and CDR2 as YENEEA. CDR3 length equals 15 residues. The junction had 6 bases not matched to a gene; V was cut back by 5 bases and J by 0 bases. CDR3 DNA sequence: TGTGCCAGCAGCGAGCGGGGACAGATGAACACTGAAGCTTTCTTT. It yields the protein CASSERGQMNTEAFF.

CDR3 amino acids: CASSIGTGYYEQYF. The CDR3 nucleotides read TGTGCCAGCAGTATTGGGACAGGGTACTACGAGCAGTACTTC. V and J are TRBV28 and TRBJ2-7, with TRBD1 matching over 9 bases. Germline assignment: CDR1 MDHEN and CDR2 SYDVKM. The CDR3 consists of 14 residues. The ends lost 5 bases at V and 3 bases at J; junction bases unmatched: 5.

This clonotype has a handful of counts. The chain joins TRBV20-1 to TRBJ2-3; D is perhaps TRBD2 (5 bases). From germline, CDR1 is DFQATT and CDR2 SNEGSKA (reference sequence). Trimming removed 2 bases at V and 2 bases at J, with 11 bases between. The CDR3 extends over 14 amino acids. The CDR3 bases are TGCAGTGCTAGAAGAGGAGGCCTCACAGATACGCAGTATTTT. This codes for CSARRGGLTDTQYF.

The gene calls are TRBV20-1 and TRBJ1-5; TRBD1 aligns across 10 bases. The CDR3 runs to 16 residues. From germline, CDR1 is DFQATT and CDR2 SNEGSKA (reference sequence). J was trimmed by 4 bases and V by 2 bases; bases with no gene match: 8. CDR3 sequence: CSARPPGQGRNQPQHF. CDR3 nucleotide sequence: TGCAGTGCTAGACCCCCGGGACAGGGGAGGAATCAGCCCCAGCATTTT.

The chain joins TRBV15 to TRBJ2-5; no clear D. V lost 0 bases and J 5 bases, leaving 7 bases between the germline ends. The CDR3 extends over 13 amino acids. Germline CDR1 and CDR2: LNHNV and YYDKDF (reference sequence). CDR3: CATSRDQRETQYF. CDR3 nucleotides: TGTGCCACCAGCAGAGATCAGAGGGAGACCCAGTACTTC.

The chain uses TRBV27 and TRBJ2-1; D is tentatively TRBD1 or TRBD2 (6 bases each). The CDR3 covers 17 residues. Germline CDR1 is MNHEY and CDR2 is SMNVEV (reference sequence). Trimming removed 5 bases from V and 7 bases from J, with 24 bases in between. CDR3 residues: CASSLGGWASRRNEQFF. CDR3 sequence (DNA): TGTGCCAGCAGTCTAGGGGGGTGGGCTAGCCGCCGGAATGAGCAGTTCTTC.

The chain is built from TRBV4-3 and TRBJ2-1, with 7 bases aligning to TRBD1. The ends lost 3 bases at V and 6 bases at J; junction bases unmatched: 5. Germline V gene lookup returns CDR1 LGHNA and CDR2 YSLEER. This CDR3 region has 14 residues. CDR3 amino acids: CASSQTGPLNEQFF. The DNA for the CDR3 is TGCGCCAGCAGCCAGACAGGGCCACTCAATGAGCAGTTCTTC.

This chain's CDR3 is CASSNWRISGTTDTQYF. CDR3 coding DNA: TGTGCCAGCAGCAACTGGAGGATTAGCGGGACCACAGATACGCAGTATTTT. This chain links TRBV7-2 with TRBJ2-3; 8 bases match TRBD2. CDR1 is SGHTA, CDR2 FQGNSA, per germline. V lost 5 bases, J lost 2 bases, and 12 bases stayed unmatched. The CDR3 spans 17 residues.

This clonotype was found a few times. The J gene is TRBJ2-5, the V gene TRBV6-6; 14 bases agree with TRBD2. The CDR3 covers 17 residues. Per the germline V gene, CDR1 is MNHNY and CDR2 is SVGAGI (reference sequence). V was clipped by 0 bases and J by 1 base; unmatched bases: 1. CDR3 sequence (DNA): TGTGCCAGCAGTTACTCGACTAGCGGGGGGGCCCAAGAGACCCAGTACTTC. Translating gives CASSYSTSGGAQETQYF.

In its sample, this clonotype was seen a few times. The V gene is TRBV6-2 or TRBV6-3, the J gene TRBJ2-5, with 8 bases fitting TRBD2. In germline, CDR1 is MNHEY, CDR2 SVGEGT. Trimming took 5 bases from V and 1 from J; bases not matched to a gene: 9. The CDR3 has 16 amino acids. The CDR3 here is CASSPQRGPFQETQYF. In DNA form, the CDR3 reads TGTGCCAGCAGTCCACAGCGGGGGCCATTCCAAGAGACCCAGTACTTC.

The chain uses TRBV6-1 and TRBJ1-5; D may be TRBD1 (5 bases). The ends were cut back, 0 bases at V and 6 bases at J, with 15 bases in the middle. From germline, CDR1 is MNHNS and CDR2 SASEGT. This CDR3 comprises 16 residues. The DNA of the CDR3 is TGTGCCAGCAGTGAAGCGCTTCCGGGGCTGGCTCAGCCCCAGCATTTT. Its protein product is CASSEALPGLAQPQHF.

This clonotype occurred a few times. This chain connects TRBV20-1 to TRBJ2-5; TRBD2 is a possible D gene (5 bases). Trimming pared 5 bases from V and 4 bases from J, leaving 17 bases between. The CDR3 is 14 residues long. CDR1 and CDR2 (germline): DFQATT, SNEGSKA (reference sequence). As DNA, the CDR3 is TGCAGTGCTCCCAGACCCGCGGGTTCAGAGACCCAGTACTTC. It encodes CSAPRPAGSETQYF.

The genes are TRBV4-3 and TRBJ2-7; TRBD1 agrees at 7 bases. V lost 8 bases and J lost 4; bases outside the gene matches: 8. This CDR3 comprises 13 residues. Germline V CDR1 and CDR2: LGHNA, YSLEER. The CDR3 region is CASGAGGSYEQYF. The DNA of the CDR3 is TGCGCCAGCGGGGCAGGGGGTAGTTACGAGCAGTACTTC.

The rearrangement uses TRBV4-2 and TRBJ1-2; 10 bases match TRBD1. Germline V gene lookup returns CDR1 LGHNA and CDR2 YNFKEQ. The J segment lost 6 bases and the V segment lost 1 base, leaving 5 bases of the junction unmatched. The CDR3 is 15 amino acids. Here the CDR3 reads CASSQGWTGGDGYTF. The CDR3 DNA reads as TGTGCCAGCAGCCAAGGCTGGACAGGGGGAGATGGCTACACCTTC.

V and J are TRBV6-1 and TRBJ2-4; 9 bases agree with TRBD1. The CDR3 is 16 amino acids. CDR1 is MNHNS, CDR2 SASEGT, per germline. With 3 bases clipped from V and 3 bases from J, the junction kept 6 bases outside the gene matches. The CDR3, as DNA: TGTGCCAGCAGTGACCCCGGGACAGGGTACAAAAACATTCAGTACTTC. It codes for CASSDPGTGYKNIQYF.

The V and J genes are TRBV10-3 and TRBJ1-2; possible D gene TRBD1, 6 bases. The V end was cut by 6 bases, the J end by 7 bases, with 15 bases between. The germline V gene encodes CDR1 ENHRY and CDR2 SYGVKD. This CDR3 has 13 residues. The CDR3 protein is CAIRTRDTCGYTF. CDR3 sequence (DNA): TGTGCCATCAGAACACGGGACACCTGTGGCTACACCTTC.

In its sample, this clonotype was seen a few times. The chain combines TRBV29-1 with TRBJ2-7, with 7 bases matching TRBD1. CDR1 SQVTM and CDR2 ANQGSEA come from the germline V gene. The CDR3 loop spans 15 amino acids. The V and J ends lost 3 bases and 0 bases, in that order; junction bases with no gene match: 8. The CDR3 DNA reads as TGCAGCGTTGAGATTAGGGGACAGAGCTCCTACGAGCAGTACTTC. Translation gives CSVEIRGQSSYEQYF.

This sequence joins TRBV9 and TRBJ1-5, with 10 bases fitting TRBD1. CDR3 size: 17 residues. J gave up 4 bases and V 3 bases, and 10 bases lay outside the gene matches. The germline gives CDR1 SGDLS, CDR2 YYNGEE. CDR3 sequence: CASSAGGGQGINQPQHF. CDR3 coding DNA: TGTGCCAGCAGCGCGGGGGGGGGACAGGGGATAAATCAGCCCCAGCATTTT.

The chain joins TRBV20-1 to TRBJ2-1; no reliable D call. Germline lookup yields CDR1 DFQATT and CDR2 SNEGSKA (reference sequence). This CDR3 is built from 13 residues. Deletions cut 0 bases from V and 13 bases from J, with 16 bases between. The DNA of the CDR3 is TGCAGTGCTAGAGATCCCTTCCCAGAGACCCAGTTCTTC. This sequence encodes CSARDPFPETQFF.

CDR3 in amino acids: CASSSNTLAGERNEQFF. The DNA for the CDR3 is TGTGCCAGCAGTTCAAACACTCTAGCGGGGGAGCGCAATGAGCAGTTCTTC. The chain carries TRBV12-3 or TRBV12-4 and TRBJ2-1; TRBD2 agrees at 10 bases. V lost 4 bases to trimming and J lost 6 bases; unmatched junction nucleotides: 12. The length of the CDR3 is 17 residues.

This clonotype has a handful of counts. The chain is built from TRBV15 and TRBJ2-5, with TRBD1 identical over 7 bases. V lost 3 bases, J lost 4 bases, and 8 bases stayed unmatched. Germline CDR1 reads LNHNV; CDR2 reads YYDKDF (reference sequence). CDR3 size: 15 residues. CDR3 sequence: CATSSGDRVPETQYF. The CDR3, as DNA: TGTGCCACCAGCAGTGGAGACAGGGTCCCAGAGACCCAGTACTTC.

The table lists this clonotype with a few counts. The chain has TRBV4-1 and TRBJ1-2; D ambiguous. The CDR3 is 15 residues long. The V gene lost 4 bases and the J gene lost 8 bases, with 20 bases spanning the gap. Germline CDR1 and CDR2: MGHRA and YSYEKL. CDR3: CASSPSGISSGGYTF. As DNA, the CDR3 is TGCGCCAGCAGCCCTTCCGGGATCTCGTCGGGAGGCTACACCTTC.